This TCR beta chain was recorded in a study of T cells of healthy individuals. This clonotype was detected a few times. CDR3 length: 17 residues. Germline V gene data show CDR1 as LGHNA and CDR2 as YSLEER. Trimming shortened V by 1 base and J by 1 base, and 16 bases separated the two germline ends. TCRdb used MiXCR to reprocess the 5' RACE reads, holding one entry per CDR3 protein. The table has 53,000 or so distinct CDR3 sequences, 14% to 15% seen once. The clonotype comes from a human donor in good health. The chain recombines TRBV4-3 with TRBJ1-2; D is possibly TRBD1 (5 bases). The CDR3 protein is CASSQVRGTPLNYGYTF. The CDR3 region has the DNA TGCGCCAGCAGCCAAGTGCGGGGCACTCCTCTTAACTATGGCTACACCTTC.